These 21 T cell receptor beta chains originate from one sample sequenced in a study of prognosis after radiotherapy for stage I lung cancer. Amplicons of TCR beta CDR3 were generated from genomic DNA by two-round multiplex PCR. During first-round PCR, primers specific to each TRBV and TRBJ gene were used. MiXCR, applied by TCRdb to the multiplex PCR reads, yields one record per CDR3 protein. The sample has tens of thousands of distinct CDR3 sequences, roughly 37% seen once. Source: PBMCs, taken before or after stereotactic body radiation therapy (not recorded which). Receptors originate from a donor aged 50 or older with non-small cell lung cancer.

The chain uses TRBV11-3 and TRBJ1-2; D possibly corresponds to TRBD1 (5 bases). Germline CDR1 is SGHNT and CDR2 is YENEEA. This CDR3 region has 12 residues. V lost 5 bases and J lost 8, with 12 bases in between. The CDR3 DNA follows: TGTGCCAGCAGCACCGGGACCAAAGGCTACACCTTC. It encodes CASSTGTKGYTF. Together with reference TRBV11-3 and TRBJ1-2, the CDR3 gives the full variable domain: EAGVVQSPRYKIIEKKQPVAFWCNPISGHNTLYWYLQNLGQGPELLIRYENEEAVDDSQLPKDRFSAERLKGVDSTLKIQPAELGDSAVYLCASSTGTKGYTFGSGTRLTVV.

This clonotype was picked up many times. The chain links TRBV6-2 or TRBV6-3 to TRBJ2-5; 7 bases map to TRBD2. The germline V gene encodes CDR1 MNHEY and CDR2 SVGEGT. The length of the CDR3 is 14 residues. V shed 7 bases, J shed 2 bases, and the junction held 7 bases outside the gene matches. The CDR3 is CASKQGTTQETQYF. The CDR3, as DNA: TGTGCCAGCAAACAAGGGACTACTCAAGAGACCCAGTACTTC.

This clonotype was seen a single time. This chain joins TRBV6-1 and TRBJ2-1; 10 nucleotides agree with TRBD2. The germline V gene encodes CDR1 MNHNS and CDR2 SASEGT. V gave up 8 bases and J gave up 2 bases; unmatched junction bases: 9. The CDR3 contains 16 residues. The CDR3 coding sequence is TGTGCCAGCGGCGAGCGGGGGGGAGCGGCCTACAATGAGCAGTTCTTC. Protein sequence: CASGERGGAAYNEQFF.

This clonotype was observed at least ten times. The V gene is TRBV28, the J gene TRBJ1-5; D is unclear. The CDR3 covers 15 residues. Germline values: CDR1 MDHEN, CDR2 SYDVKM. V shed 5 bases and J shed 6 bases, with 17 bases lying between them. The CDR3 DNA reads TGTGCCAGCAGTCCGCACACCCAGGTTGGTCAGCCCCAGCATTTT. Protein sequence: CASSPHTQVGQPQHF.

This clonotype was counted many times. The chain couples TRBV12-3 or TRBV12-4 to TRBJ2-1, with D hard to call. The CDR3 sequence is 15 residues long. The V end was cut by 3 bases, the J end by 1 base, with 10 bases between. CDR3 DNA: TGTGCCAGCAGTTTTTTTGAGTGGTCCTACAATGAGCAGTTCTTC. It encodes CASSFFEWSYNEQFF.

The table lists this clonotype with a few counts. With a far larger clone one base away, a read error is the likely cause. The CDR3 here is CASSYSISREQLF. In DNA form, the CDR3 reads TGTGCCAGCAGTTACTCGATCAGCCGTGAGCAGCTCTTC. J is TRBJ2-1 and V is TRBV6-6, with D unclear. The CDR3 contains 13 residues. Germline V gene lookup returns CDR1 MNHNY and CDR2 SVGAGI (reference sequence).

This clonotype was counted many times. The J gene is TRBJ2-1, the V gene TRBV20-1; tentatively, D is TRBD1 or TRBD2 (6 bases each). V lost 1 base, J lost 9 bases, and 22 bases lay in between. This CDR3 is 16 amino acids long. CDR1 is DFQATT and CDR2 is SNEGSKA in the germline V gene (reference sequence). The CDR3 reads CSARAPGEAQWAEQFF. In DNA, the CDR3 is TGCAGTGCTAGAGCCCCAGGGGAGGCGCAGTGGGCTGAGCAGTTCTTC.

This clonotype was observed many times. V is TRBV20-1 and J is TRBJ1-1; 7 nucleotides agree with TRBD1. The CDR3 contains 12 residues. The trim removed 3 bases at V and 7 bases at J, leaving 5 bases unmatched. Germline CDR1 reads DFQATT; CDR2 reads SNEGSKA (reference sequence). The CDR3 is CSARGQRVEAFF. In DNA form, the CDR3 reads TGCAGTGCTAGGGGACAGCGGGTTGAAGCTTTCTTT.

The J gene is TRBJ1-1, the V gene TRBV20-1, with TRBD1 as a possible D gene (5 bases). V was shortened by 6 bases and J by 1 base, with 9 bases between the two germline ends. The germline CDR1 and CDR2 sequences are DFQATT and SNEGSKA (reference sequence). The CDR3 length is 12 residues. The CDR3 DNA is TGCAGTGCCCTGGACACGAACACTGAAGCTTTCTTT. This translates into CSALDTNTEAFF.

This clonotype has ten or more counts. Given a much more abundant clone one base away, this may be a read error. The CDR3: CASSPEGLSSYNEQFF. In nucleotides, the CDR3 is TGTGCCAGCAGCCCCGAGGGACTAAGCTCCTACAATGAGCAGTTCTTC. The chain links TRBV7-3 to TRBJ2-1, with 7 bases lining up with TRBD2. There are 16 residues in the CDR3. From germline, CDR1 is SGHTA and CDR2 FQGTGA. The junction had 7 bases not matched to a gene; V was cut back by 5 bases and J by 0 bases.

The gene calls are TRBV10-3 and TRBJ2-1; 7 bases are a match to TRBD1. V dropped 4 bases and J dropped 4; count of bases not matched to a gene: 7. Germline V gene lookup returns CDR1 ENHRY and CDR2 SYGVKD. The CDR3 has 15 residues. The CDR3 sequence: CAISVVRGLYNEQFF. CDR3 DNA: TGTGCCATCAGTGTTGTAAGGGGGCTATACAATGAGCAGTTCTTC.

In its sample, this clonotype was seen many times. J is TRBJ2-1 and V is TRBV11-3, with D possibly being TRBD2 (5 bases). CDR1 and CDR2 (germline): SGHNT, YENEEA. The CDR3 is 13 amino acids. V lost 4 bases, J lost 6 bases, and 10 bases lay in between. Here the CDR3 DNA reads TGTGCCAGCAGCTGGAATAGCGCCAATGAGCAGTTCTTC. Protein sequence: CASSWNSANEQFF.

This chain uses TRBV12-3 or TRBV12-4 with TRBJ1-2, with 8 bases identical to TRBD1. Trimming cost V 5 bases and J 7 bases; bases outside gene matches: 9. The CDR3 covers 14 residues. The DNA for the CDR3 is TGTGCCAGCAGTGCGGGACAGGCGTCAGGTGGCTACACCTTC. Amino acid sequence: CASSAGQASGGYTF.

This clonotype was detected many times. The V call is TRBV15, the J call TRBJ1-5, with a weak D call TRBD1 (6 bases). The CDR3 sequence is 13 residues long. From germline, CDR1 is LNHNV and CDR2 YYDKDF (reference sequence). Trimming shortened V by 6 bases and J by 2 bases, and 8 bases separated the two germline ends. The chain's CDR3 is CATSYRGNQPQHF. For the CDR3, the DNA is TGTGCCACCAGTTACAGGGGCAATCAGCCCCAGCATTTT. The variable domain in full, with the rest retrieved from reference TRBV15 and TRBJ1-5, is DAMVIQNPRYQVTQFGKPVTLSCSQTLNHNVMYWYQQKSSQAPKLLFHYYDKDFNNEADTPDNFQSRRPNTSFCFLDIRSPGLGDTAMYLCATSYRGNQPQHFGDGTRLSIL.

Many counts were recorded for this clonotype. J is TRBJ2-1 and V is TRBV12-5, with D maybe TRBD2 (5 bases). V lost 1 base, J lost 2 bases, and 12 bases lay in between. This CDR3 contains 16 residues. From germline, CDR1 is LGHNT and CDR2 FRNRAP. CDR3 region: CASGLARGATYNEQFF. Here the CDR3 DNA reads TGTGCTAGTGGTTTGGCTCGGGGAGCAACCTACAATGAGCAGTTCTTC. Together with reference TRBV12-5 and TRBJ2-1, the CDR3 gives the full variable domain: DARVTQTPRHKVTEMGQEVTMRCQPILGHNTVFWYRQTMMQGLELLAYFRNRAPLDDSGMPKDRFSAEMPDATLATLKIQPSEPRDSAVYFCASGLARGATYNEQFFGPGTRLTVL.

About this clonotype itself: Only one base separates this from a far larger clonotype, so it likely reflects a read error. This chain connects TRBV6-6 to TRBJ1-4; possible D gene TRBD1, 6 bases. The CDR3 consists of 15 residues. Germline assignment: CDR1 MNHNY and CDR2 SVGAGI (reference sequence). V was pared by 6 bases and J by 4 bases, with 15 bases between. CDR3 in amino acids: CASRGNRVYNEKLFF. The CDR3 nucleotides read TGTGCCAGCAGGGGAAACAGGGTCTATAATGAAAAACTGTTTTTT.

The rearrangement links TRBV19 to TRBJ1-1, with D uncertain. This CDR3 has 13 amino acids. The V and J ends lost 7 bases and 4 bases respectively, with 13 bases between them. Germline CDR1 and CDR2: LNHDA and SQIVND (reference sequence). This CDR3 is CASKMGGVTEAFF. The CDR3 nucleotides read TGTGCCAGTAAGATGGGCGGAGTCACTGAAGCTTTCTTT.

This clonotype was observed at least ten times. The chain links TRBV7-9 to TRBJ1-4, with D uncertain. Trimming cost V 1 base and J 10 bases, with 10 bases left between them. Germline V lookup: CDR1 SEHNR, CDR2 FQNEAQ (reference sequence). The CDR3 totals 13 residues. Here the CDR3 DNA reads TGTGCCAGCAGCTTAGGTGAGGGTGGAAAACTGTTTTTT. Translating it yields CASSLGEGGKLFF.

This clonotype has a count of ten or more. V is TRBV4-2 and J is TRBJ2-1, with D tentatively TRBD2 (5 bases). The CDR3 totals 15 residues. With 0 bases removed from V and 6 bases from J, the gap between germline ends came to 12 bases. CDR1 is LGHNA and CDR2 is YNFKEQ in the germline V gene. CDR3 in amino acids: CASSQESGTVNEQFF. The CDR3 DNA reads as TGTGCCAGCAGCCAAGAAAGCGGCACGGTCAATGAGCAGTTCTTC.

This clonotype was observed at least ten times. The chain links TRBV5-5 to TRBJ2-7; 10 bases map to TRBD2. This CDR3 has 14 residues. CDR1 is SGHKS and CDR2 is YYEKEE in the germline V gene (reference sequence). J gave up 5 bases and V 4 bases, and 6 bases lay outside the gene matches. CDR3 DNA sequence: TGTGCCAGCAGCCAAGCGGGAGGGTTAGACGAGCAGTACTTC. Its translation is CASSQAGGLDEQYF.

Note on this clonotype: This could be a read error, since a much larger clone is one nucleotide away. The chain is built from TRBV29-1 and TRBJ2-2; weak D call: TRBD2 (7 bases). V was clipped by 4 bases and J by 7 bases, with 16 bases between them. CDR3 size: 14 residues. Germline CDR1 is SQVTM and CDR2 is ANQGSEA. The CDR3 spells CSVGGGLCGGELFF. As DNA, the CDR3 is TGCAGCGTTGGGGGGGGCCTTTGTGGCGGGGAGCTGTTTTTT.